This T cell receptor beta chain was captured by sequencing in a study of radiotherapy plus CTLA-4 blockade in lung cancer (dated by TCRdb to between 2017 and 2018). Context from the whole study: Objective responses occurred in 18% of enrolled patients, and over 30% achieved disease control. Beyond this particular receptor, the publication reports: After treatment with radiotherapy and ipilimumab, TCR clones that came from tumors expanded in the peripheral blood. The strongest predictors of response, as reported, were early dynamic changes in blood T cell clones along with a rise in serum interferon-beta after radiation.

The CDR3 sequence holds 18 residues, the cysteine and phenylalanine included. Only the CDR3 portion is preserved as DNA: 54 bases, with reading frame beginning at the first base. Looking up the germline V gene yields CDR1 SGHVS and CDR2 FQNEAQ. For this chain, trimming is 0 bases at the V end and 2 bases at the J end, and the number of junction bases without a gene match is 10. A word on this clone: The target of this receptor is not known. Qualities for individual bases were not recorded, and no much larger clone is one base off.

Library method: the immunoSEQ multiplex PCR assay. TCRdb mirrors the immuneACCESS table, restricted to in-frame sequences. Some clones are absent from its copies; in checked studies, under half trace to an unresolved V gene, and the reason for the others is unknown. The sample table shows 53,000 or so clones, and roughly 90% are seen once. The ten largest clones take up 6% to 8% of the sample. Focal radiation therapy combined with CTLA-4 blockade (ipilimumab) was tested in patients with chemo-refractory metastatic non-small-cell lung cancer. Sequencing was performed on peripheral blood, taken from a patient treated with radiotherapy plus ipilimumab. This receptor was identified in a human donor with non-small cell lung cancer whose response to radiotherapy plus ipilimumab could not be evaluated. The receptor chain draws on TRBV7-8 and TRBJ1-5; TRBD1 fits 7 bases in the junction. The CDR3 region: CASSLAGQAARGNQPQHF. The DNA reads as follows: TGTGCCAGCAGCTTAGCAGGACAGGCCGCGAGGGGCAATCAGCCCCAGCATTTT.